What follows are 31 T cell receptor beta chains derived from one specimen sequenced in a study of radiation and T cells in renal cell carcinoma. Time point defined: blood 4 weeks post-SBRT, at nephrectomy. This sample's treatment: 15 Gy SBRT to primary tumor, nephrectomy 4 weeks later. Sequenced by immunoSEQ multiplex PCR; TCRdb stores in-frame clones only, minus some. The table includes more than 60,000 clones, less than 85% detected once. Sequences were derived from blood, sampled from a patient whose treatment included radiotherapy and nephrectomy. Receptors originate from a woman aged 55-75 years with renal cell carcinoma.

This clone was picked up a small number of times. J is TRBJ1-1 and V is TRBV2; TRBD1 is a possible D gene (5 bases). Per the germline V gene, CDR1 is SNHLY and CDR2 is FYNNEI. V lost 7 bases to trimming and J lost 1 base, with 19 bases between them. CDR3 size: 16 residues. The CDR3 loop reads CASTPTPTGPNTEAFF. The DNA for the CDR3 is TGTGCCAGCACCCCGACCCCTACAGGACCGAACACTGAAGCTTTCTTT.

The chain joins TRBV9 to TRBJ2-3, with D uncertain. The CDR3 spans 15 residues. Germline V gene sequence: CDR1 SGDLS, CDR2 YYNGEE. Trimming stripped 0 bases from V and 0 bases from J, with 8 bases between. The CDR3 DNA reads as TGTGCCAGCAGCGTAGAGGTGGCTAGCACAGATACGCAGTATTTT. Translating it yields CASSVEVASTDTQYF. The whole variable domain, filled in from reference TRBV9 and TRBJ2-3, reads DSGVTQTPKHLITATGQRVTLRCSPRSGDLSVYWYQQSLDQGLQFLIQYYNGEERAKGNILERFSAQQFPDLHSELNLSSLELGDSALYFCASSVEVASTDTQYFGPGTRLTVL.

This clone was counted between two and nine times. This chain links TRBV27 with TRBJ2-7; 10 nucleotides align to TRBD2. The germline gives CDR1 MNHEY, CDR2 SMNVEV (reference sequence). This CDR3 is built from 13 residues. J lost 3 bases, V lost 6 bases, and 2 bases had no gene match. This CDR3 reads CASRWTSGYEQYF. CDR3 DNA sequence: TGTGCCAGCAGGTGGACTAGCGGCTACGAGCAGTACTTC.

The chain has TRBV6-1 and TRBJ2-2, with 7 bases aligning to TRBD1. Trimming removed 5 bases from V and 1 base from J; junction bases left unmatched: 4. From germline, CDR1 is MNHNS and CDR2 SASEGT. This CDR3 is built from 15 residues. The CDR3 is CASSTRTGNTGELFF. The CDR3 DNA reads as TGTGCCAGCAGTACAAGGACAGGGAACACCGGGGAGCTGTTTTTT.

The CDR3 region is CASSFSGGKNEQFF. Written as DNA, the CDR3 is TGTGCCAGCAGTTTTAGCGGGGGCAAAAATGAGCAGTTCTTC. This sequence joins TRBV2 and TRBJ2-1, with 9 bases matching TRBD2. Looked up from germline, CDR1 is SNHLY and CDR2 is FYNNEI. The J segment lost 7 bases and the V segment lost 5 bases, leaving 6 bases of the junction unmatched. This CDR3 comprises 14 residues.

This clone was seen only a few times. The genes are TRBV18 and TRBJ1-5; 7 bases are shared with TRBD1. CDR3 size: 14 residues. Germline lookup yields CDR1 KGHSH and CDR2 LQKENI. V shed 6 bases, J shed 1 base, and the junction held 3 bases outside the gene matches. The CDR3 sequence: CASSLTGSNQPQHF. The CDR3 coding sequence is TGTGCCAGCTCTTTGACAGGGAGCAATCAGCCCCAGCATTTT.

The V gene is TRBV5-1, the J gene TRBJ1-2, with a tentative D call TRBD1 (6 bases). The CDR3 has 13 residues. Trimming left V 4 bases short and J 2 bases short, with 9 bases between. Germline V CDR1 and CDR2: SGHRS, YFSETQ. CDR3 in amino acids: CASSPDSNYGYTF. In DNA form, the CDR3 reads TGCGCCAGCAGCCCGGACAGCAACTATGGCTACACCTTC.

CDR3 amino acids: CASSYRGSNTEAFF. The CDR3 DNA is TGTGCCAGCAGTTACCGTGGCAGTAACACTGAAGCTTTCTTT. This chain uses TRBV6-6 with TRBJ1-1; D remains ambiguous. CDR1 and CDR2 from the germline V gene are MNHNY and SVGAGI (reference sequence). Trimming left V 2 bases short and J 2 bases short, with 9 bases between. The CDR3 consists of 14 residues.

V and J are TRBV29-1 and TRBJ1-2; D might be TRBD1 (5 bases). With 7 bases removed from V and 3 bases from J, the gap between germline ends came to 12 bases. This CDR3 is built from 12 residues. The germline V gene has CDR1 SQVTM and CDR2 ANQGSEA. The CDR3: CSAPGGDYGYTF. CDR3 nucleotides: TGCAGCGCCCCCGGGGGGGACTATGGCTACACCTTC. Using reference TRBV29-1 and TRBJ1-2 for the parts outside the CDR3, the full variable domain is SAVISQKPSRDICQRGTSLTIQCQVDSQVTMMFWYRQQPGQSLTLIATANQGSEATYESGFVIDKFPISRPNLTFSTLTVSNMSPEDSSIYLCSAPGGDYGYTFGSGTRLTVV.

The CDR3 DNA reads TGTGCCAGCAGCCAAGATAGCAGTACGGACTATGGCTACACCTTC. This gives the protein CASSQDSSTDYGYTF. The chain is built from TRBV4-2 and TRBJ1-2; D is undetermined. This CDR3 spans 15 amino acids. The germline CDR1 and CDR2 sequences are LGHNA and YNFKEQ. V was shortened by 0 bases and J by 3 bases, with 11 bases between the two germline ends.

This clone has just one count. The chain carries TRBV9 and TRBJ1-2, with 7 bases lining up with TRBD1. Losses at the gene ends were 0 bases for V and 0 bases for J; bases not matched to a gene: 5. From germline, CDR1 is SGDLS and CDR2 YYNGEE. This CDR3 is built from 16 residues. CDR3 sequence: CASSVVVRGANYGYTF. The CDR3 DNA follows: TGTGCCAGCAGCGTAGTCGTCAGGGGGGCTAACTATGGCTACACCTTC.

This chain uses TRBV19 with TRBJ2-1; D may be TRBD2 (5 bases). The CDR3 loop spans 14 amino acids. The V end was cut by 4 bases, the J end by 6 bases, with 13 bases between. Germline V CDR1 and CDR2: LNHDA, SQIVND (reference sequence). The CDR3 DNA is TGTGCCAGTAGTAGGTTTGGAGGACTCAATGAGCAGTTCTTC. Its protein product is CASSRFGGLNEQFF.

The CDR3 DNA sequence: TGTGCCAGCAGTTTAAATGGTATGAGGGGCTACACCTTC. Translating gives CASSLNGMRGYTF. This sequence joins TRBV28 and TRBJ1-2; D is undetermined. The V end was cut by 2 bases, the J end by 8 bases, with 12 bases between. The CDR3 consists of 13 residues. CDR1 and CDR2 from the germline V gene are MDHEN and SYDVKM.

The rearrangement uses TRBV28 and TRBJ1-2, with 9 bases lining up with TRBD1. Germline trimming cut 5 bases from V and 5 bases from J; bases unmatched to any gene: 9. The CDR3 spans 15 residues. The germline gives CDR1 MDHEN, CDR2 SYDVKM. This chain's CDR3 is CASSAPGTGLYGYTF. In DNA form, the CDR3 reads TGTGCCAGCAGTGCCCCCGGGACAGGGCTATATGGCTACACCTTC.

On this clone: This same CDR3 is encoded by further DNA sequences in the sample. The chain uses TRBV28 and TRBJ1-2; D is unclear. The CDR3 sequence is 13 residues long. The ends were cut back, 3 bases at V and 5 bases at J, with 10 bases in the middle. Germline CDR1 MDHEN, CDR2 SYDVKM. In nucleotides, the CDR3 is TGTGCCAGCAGTTTGGGCCAGTCGTATGGCTACACCTTC. Protein: CASSLGQSYGYTF.

The rearrangement uses TRBV5-1 and TRBJ2-3; possible D gene TRBD1, 6 bases. The CDR3 loop spans 14 amino acids. CDR1 is SGHRS and CDR2 is YFSETQ in the germline V gene. V was pared by 1 base and J by 3 bases, with 9 bases between. The CDR3 is CASSLTGSTDTQYF. CDR3 nucleotides: TGCGCCAGCAGCTTGACAGGGTCTACAGATACGCAGTATTTT.

The chain employs TRBV5-4 and TRBJ2-7; D assignment may be TRBD1 or TRBD2 (5 bases each). V was clipped by 4 bases and J by 5 bases, with 19 bases between them. The CDR3 consists of 15 residues. The germline CDR1 and CDR2 sequences are SGHNT and YYREEE (reference sequence). The CDR3 here is CASSRPWGSFDEQYF. The DNA of the CDR3 is TGTGCCAGCAGCAGACCTTGGGGGAGTTTCGACGAGCAGTACTTC.

The chain uses TRBV5-1 and TRBJ1-1, with a possible D match to TRBD1 (5 bases). The CDR3 contains 16 residues. Trimming pared 0 bases from V and 0 bases from J, leaving 12 bases between. Germline CDR1 is SGHRS and CDR2 is YFSETQ. The CDR3 nucleotides read TGCGCCAGCAGCTTGGGGGACTTTTCCATGAACACTGAAGCTTTCTTT. This translates into CASSLGDFSMNTEAFF.

The CDR3 loop is CASSIDLLVFEPQHF. CDR3 sequence (DNA): TGTGCCAGTAGTATAGATCTTCTAGTCTTTGAGCCCCAGCATTTT. The chain combines TRBV19 with TRBJ1-5; no clear D. Trimming left V 0 bases short and J 8 bases short, with 14 bases between. The CDR3 totals 15 residues. The germline CDR1 and CDR2 sequences are LNHDA and SQIVND (reference sequence).

The genes are TRBV19 and TRBJ2-1; possibly TRBD1 for D (5 bases). Germline-derived CDR1 and CDR2 are LNHDA and SQIVND (reference sequence). The CDR3 is 15 amino acids. Trimming cost V 5 bases and J 6 bases, with 17 bases left between them. Here the CDR3 reads CASSPSGWSSNEQFF. The CDR3 DNA is TGTGCCAGTAGTCCATCAGGGTGGTCAAGCAATGAGCAGTTCTTC. Looking up the rest from reference TRBV19 and TRBJ2-1 gives the full variable domain: DGGITQSPKYLFRKEGQNVTLSCEQNLNHDAMYWYRQDPGQGLRLIYYSQIVNDFQKGDIAEGYSVSREKKESFPLTVTSAQKNPTAFYLCASSPSGWSSNEQFFGPGTRLTVL.

The chain carries TRBV19 and TRBJ1-4; TRBD1 aligns across 7 bases. Germline lookup yields CDR1 LNHDA and CDR2 SQIVND (reference sequence). V lost 2 bases, J lost 7 bases, and 10 bases stayed unmatched. This CDR3 is built from 16 residues. As DNA, the CDR3 is TGTGCCAGTAGTATACTCCCCCCAGGGGGGGTTGAAAAACTGTTTTTT. It is translated as CASSILPPGGVEKLFF. Complete variable domain (other parts from reference TRBV19 and TRBJ1-4): DGGITQSPKYLFRKEGQNVTLSCEQNLNHDAMYWYRQDPGQGLRLIYYSQIVNDFQKGDIAEGYSVSREKKESFPLTVTSAQKNPTAFYLCASSILPPGGVEKLFFGSGTQLSVL.

This chain uses TRBV7-9 with TRBJ1-1; 7 nucleotides align to TRBD1. The CDR3 runs 16 residues. The germline V gene has CDR1 SEHNR and CDR2 FQNEAQ (reference sequence). Trimming took 3 bases from V and 1 from J; bases not matched to a gene: 8. The CDR3 region is CASSLRRGHGNTEAFF. CDR3 nucleotides: TGTGCCAGCAGCTTGCGTAGGGGGCACGGGAACACTGAAGCTTTCTTT.

The sample holds one count of this clone. The genes are TRBV6-1 and TRBJ1-4; 8 bases fit TRBD1. The J segment lost 3 bases and the V segment lost 9 bases, leaving 3 bases of the junction unmatched. The length of the CDR3 is 13 residues. Germline V CDR1 and CDR2: MNHNS, SASEGT. This CDR3 reads CASDRGANEKLFF. The CDR3, as DNA: TGTGCCAGTGACAGGGGAGCTAATGAAAAACTGTTTTTT.

This clone was seen a single time. This chain uses TRBV6-5 with TRBJ2-3; the match to TRBD1 covers 11 bases. This CDR3 has 15 amino acids. CDR1 is MNHEY, CDR2 SVGAGI, per germline. V gave up 5 bases and J gave up 3 bases; unmatched junction bases: 4. The CDR3 nucleotides read TGTGCCAGCAGTAGGGACAGGGGGTGGACAGATACGCAGTATTTT. It codes for CASSRDRGWTDTQYF.

CDR3 in amino acids: CASSSSGRGDTQYF. CDR3 in DNA: TGTGCCAGCAGTTCTAGCGGGCGGGGGGATACGCAGTATTTT. The rearrangement joins TRBV28 to TRBJ2-3, with 8 bases that match TRBD2. The V gene's germline CDR1 is MDHEN and CDR2 SYDVKM. This CDR3 is built from 14 residues. The trim removed 4 bases at V and 6 bases at J, leaving 6 bases unmatched. Full variable domain (outside the CDR3, taken from reference TRBV28 and TRBJ2-3): DVKVTQSSRYLVKRTGEKVFLECVQDMDHENMFWYRQDPGLGLRLIYFSYDVKMKEKGDIPEGYSVSREKKERFSLILESASTNQTSMYLCASSSSGRGDTQYFGPGTRLTVL.

This clone showed up just once. The rearrangement links TRBV18 to TRBJ2-7; D gene ambiguous. The germline V gene has CDR1 KGHSH and CDR2 LQKENI. CDR3 size: 16 residues. V lost 3 bases and J 1 base, leaving 16 bases between the germline ends. CDR3 DNA: TGTGCCAGCTCACCCCTCGGTGCAGGTGGTTCCTACGAGCAGTACTTC. This codes for CASSPLGAGGSYEQYF.

This clone showed up just a few times. The chain carries TRBV2 and TRBJ2-7, with TRBD2 identical over 8 bases. The CDR3 runs to 13 residues. Germline V CDR1 and CDR2: SNHLY, FYNNEI. Trimming removed 2 bases from V and 9 bases from J; junction bases left unmatched: 6. This CDR3 is CASSEPDRGGQYF. The CDR3 DNA reads TGTGCCAGCAGTGAACCCGACCGGGGGGGGCAGTACTTC.

The V call is TRBV5-4, the J call TRBJ1-3; D is ambiguous. The germline V and J ends were trimmed by 0 bases and 2 bases, with 12 bases remaining between them. CDR1 is SGHNT, CDR2 YYREEE, per germline (reference sequence). The CDR3 loop spans 16 amino acids. The CDR3 bases are TGTGCCAGCAGCTTGGGTGGGGTTGGGCCTGGAAACACCATATATTTT. Translation gives CASSLGGVGPGNTIYF.

There are a few counts of this clone. The rearrangement joins TRBV27 to TRBJ2-7; D possibly matches TRBD1 or TRBD2 (5 bases each). V was shortened by 2 bases and J by 5 bases, with 10 bases between the two germline ends. The CDR3 has 13 residues. Germline V lookup: CDR1 MNHEY, CDR2 SMNVEV (reference sequence). The CDR3 region is CASSLRDGNEQYF. CDR3 DNA: TGTGCCAGCAGTTTACGGGACGGTAACGAGCAGTACTTC.

The chain uses TRBV5-1 and TRBJ2-1, with 9 bases aligning to TRBD1. Germline CDR1 and CDR2: SGHRS and YFSETQ. CDR3 length: 15 amino acids. Trimming at V came to 3 bases and at J to 8 bases, leaving 9 bases not matched to a gene. CDR3 nucleotides: TGCGCCAGCAGCTCCTCGGGACAGGGCCTCCATGAGCAGTTCTTC. Translating it yields CASSSSGQGLHEQFF.

CDR3 sequence: CASSEAPSGGGTGELFF. The CDR3 nucleotides read TGTGCCAGCAGTGAAGCCCCTAGCGGGGGTGGCACCGGGGAGCTGTTTTTT. V usage is TRBV6-1 and J usage is TRBJ2-2; 10 bases fit TRBD2. This CDR3 has 17 residues. CDR1 is MNHNS, CDR2 SASEGT, per germline. J lost 4 bases, V lost 0 bases, and 5 bases had no gene match.